The sequence of this T cell receptor beta chain was determined in a study of blood T cell repertoires in COVID-19. Study at large: Sites across the United States, Italy and Spain contributed samples from acute and convalescent COVID-19. Sources were T cells, B-cell-depleted T cells, or PBMCs; the material itself was cDNA or gDNA.

Deletions cut 2 bases from V and 5 bases from J, with 5 bases between. Germline V gene lookup returns CDR1 SGHRS and CDR2 YFSETQ. The CDR3 has 13 amino acids. Per the study methods: Amplification of reference gene primers was used by the study to estimate nucleated cell counts. Assay: immunoSEQ multiplex PCR; the TCRdb copy retains only in-frame clones and omits some. That table supplies the V and J calls and clone size; D and trimming were determined from the DNA. Among some 200,000 clones listed, 84% were seen once. On this clone: Other DNA sequences in this specimen translate into the identical CDR3.

The sequence was obtained from a woman between 50 and 59 years old with active or convalescent COVID-19. The chain is built from TRBV5-1 and TRBJ1-6; the D is unclear. Sequencing was carried out using peripheral blood. The CDR3, as DNA: TGCGCCAGCAGCTTTGGAGATAATTCACCCCTCCACTTT. It codes for CASSFGDNSPLHF.